Listed below are T cell receptor beta chains from one sample, sequenced in a study of blood T cell repertoires in COVID-19. Assay: immunoSEQ multiplex PCR; the TCRdb copy retains only in-frame clones and omits some. In the table there are about 170,000 clones, approximately 91% of which are singletons. Sequenced: peripheral blood. The origin of the receptors is a man aged 18 to 35 with COVID-19, enrolled during active disease. Each CDR3 is given with its conserved first and last residue. A D gene is named only where the DNA matches it firmly. The listing skips clone size in some rows; elsewhere it reads once, few, many or a size class.

j_gene: TRBJ2-3; d_gene: .; v_gene: TRBV27; abundance: .; CDR3nt: TGTGCCAGCAGTCCCACCAGGGTAAGCGCGCAGTATTTT; CDR3aa: CASSPTRVSAQYF
j_gene: TRBJ2-7; d_gene: TRBD1; v_gene: TRBV29-1; abundance: .; CDR3nt: TGCAGCGCGGGGACAGGCTACGAGCAGTACTTC; CDR3aa: CSAGTGYEQYF
j_gene: TRBJ2-2; d_gene: .; v_gene: TRBV11-2; abundance: .; CDR3nt: TGTGCCAGCAGCTTAATTAGGGGTCCGAACACCGGGGAGCTGTTTTTT; CDR3aa: CASSLIRGPNTGELFF
j_gene: TRBJ1-1; d_gene: .; v_gene: TRBV5-5; abundance: .; CDR3nt: TGTGCCAGCAGATTGGAAGGGTCGGGAAAGGGCACTGAAGCTTTCTTT; CDR3aa: CASRLEGSGKGTEAFF
j_gene: TRBJ2-7; d_gene: TRBD1; v_gene: TRBV7-8; abundance: .; CDR3nt: TGTGCCAGCAGCTCCTACGGACAGGGACGCGAGCAGTACTTC; CDR3aa: CASSSYGQGREQYF
j_gene: TRBJ1-2; d_gene: .; v_gene: TRBV9; abundance: .; CDR3nt: TGTGCCAGCAGCGACAGGGCTGGCTACACCTTC; CDR3aa: CASSDRAGYTF
j_gene: TRBJ2-7; d_gene: .; v_gene: TRBV30; abundance: few; CDR3nt: TGTGCCTGGAATCCGGGGGACTACGAGCAGTACTTC; CDR3aa: CAWNPGDYEQYF
j_gene: TRBJ2-3; d_gene: TRBD2; v_gene: TRBV6-4; abundance: once; CDR3nt: TGTGCCAGCAGTGACTCAATGACTAGCGGGACCGATACGCAGTATTTT; CDR3aa: CASSDSMTSGTDTQYF
j_gene: TRBJ1-2; d_gene: .; v_gene: TRBV7-8; abundance: .; CDR3nt: TGTGCCAGCAGCTTAGCTTATCCAAGGACAGTAGCCTATGGCTACACCTTC; CDR3aa: CASSLAYPRTVAYGYTF
j_gene: TRBJ2-3; d_gene: .; v_gene: TRBV9; abundance: .; CDR3nt: TGTGCCAGCAGCGTAGCTGCGGATACGCAGTATTTT; CDR3aa: CASSVAADTQYF
j_gene: TRBJ2-7; d_gene: TRBD2; v_gene: TRBV28; abundance: .; CDR3nt: TGTGCCAGCAGTAAATGGGGGGGACCCTACGAGCAGTACTTC; CDR3aa: CASSKWGGPYEQYF
j_gene: TRBJ1-5; d_gene: .; v_gene: TRBV7-8; abundance: .; CDR3nt: TGTGCCAGCAGCTTAGAAAGCGCAAGCAATCAGCCCCAGCATTTT; CDR3aa: CASSLESASNQPQHF
j_gene: TRBJ1-6; d_gene: TRBD1; v_gene: TRBV7-2; abundance: .; CDR3nt: TGTGCCAGCAGCCAGACAGGGGGGAGAGGGTCACCCCTCCACTTT; CDR3aa: CASSQTGGRGSPLHF
j_gene: TRBJ1-5; d_gene: .; v_gene: TRBV19; abundance: .; CDR3nt: TGTGCCAGTAGACCCCCTAGTCAGCCCCAGCATTTT; CDR3aa: CASRPPSQPQHF
j_gene: TRBJ2-7; d_gene: TRBD1; v_gene: TRBV27; abundance: .; CDR3nt: TGTGCCAGCAGTCCTGGACAGGGCCCCTACGAGCAGTACTTC; CDR3aa: CASSPGQGPYEQYF
j_gene: TRBJ2-3; d_gene: .; v_gene: TRBV5-1; abundance: .; CDR3nt: TGCGCCAGCAGCTTGTCGGGGGGCGCCGATACGCAGTATTTT; CDR3aa: CASSLSGGADTQYF
j_gene: TRBJ2-1; d_gene: TRBD2; v_gene: TRBV5-1; abundance: .; CDR3nt: TGCGCCAGCAGCTTGGTCCTAGCGGGATACAATGAGCAGTTCTTC; CDR3aa: CASSLVLAGYNEQFF
j_gene: TRBJ2-4; d_gene: .; v_gene: TRBV28; abundance: .; CDR3nt: TGTGCCAGCAGTCAGCCAGGAGCCAAAAACATTCAGTACTTC; CDR3aa: CASSQPGAKNIQYF
j_gene: TRBJ1-1; d_gene: .; v_gene: TRBV21-1; abundance: few; CDR3nt: TGTGCCAGCAGCAAAGGGGTCTTTTGGGGGGGGATGAACACTGAAGCTTTCTTT; CDR3aa: CASSKGVFWGGMNTEAFF
j_gene: TRBJ1-2; d_gene: TRBD1; v_gene: TRBV6-2/TRBV6-3; abundance: .; CDR3nt: TGTGCCAGCAGTTACGGCGAATCGACAGGGGGCTGGAACTATGGCTACACCTTC; CDR3aa: CASSYGESTGGWNYGYTF
j_gene: TRBJ2-1; d_gene: .; v_gene: TRBV20-1; abundance: .; CDR3nt: TGCAGTGCTAGTTACTCCGGGGGTAACCTACTATTCAATGAGCAGTTCTTC; CDR3aa: CSASYSGGNLLFNEQFF
j_gene: TRBJ1-3; d_gene: .; v_gene: TRBV28; abundance: .; CDR3nt: TGTGCCAGCAGTTTTGCGGGACGTACTCTCGGTGGAAACACCATATATTTT; CDR3aa: CASSFAGRTLGGNTIYF
j_gene: TRBJ1-5; d_gene: .; v_gene: TRBV6-5; abundance: once; CDR3nt: TGTGCCAGCAGCCCCGACACGTCCCATCAGCCCCAGCATTTT; CDR3aa: CASSPDTSHQPQHF
j_gene: TRBJ2-3; d_gene: TRBD2; v_gene: TRBV11-3; abundance: once; CDR3nt: TGTGCCAGCAGCTTGTCCGGGAGGGAGACAGATACGCAGTATTTT; CDR3aa: CASSLSGRETDTQYF